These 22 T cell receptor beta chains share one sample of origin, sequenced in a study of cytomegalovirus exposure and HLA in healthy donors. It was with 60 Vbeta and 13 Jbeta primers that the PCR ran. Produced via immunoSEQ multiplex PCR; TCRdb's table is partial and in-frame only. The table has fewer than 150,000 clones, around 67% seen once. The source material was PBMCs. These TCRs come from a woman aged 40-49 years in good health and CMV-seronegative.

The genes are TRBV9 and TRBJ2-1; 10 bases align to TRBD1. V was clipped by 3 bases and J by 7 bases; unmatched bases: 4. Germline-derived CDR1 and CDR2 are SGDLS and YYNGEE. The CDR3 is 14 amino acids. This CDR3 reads CASSGDRGRNEQFF. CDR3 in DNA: TGTGCCAGCAGCGGAGACAGGGGGCGTAATGAGCAGTTCTTC.

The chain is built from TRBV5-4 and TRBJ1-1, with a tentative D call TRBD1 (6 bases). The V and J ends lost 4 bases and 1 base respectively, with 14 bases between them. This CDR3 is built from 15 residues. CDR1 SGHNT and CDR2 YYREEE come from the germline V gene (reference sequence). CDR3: CASSTYRVGNTEAFF. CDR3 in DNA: TGTGCCAGCAGCACATACAGGGTGGGGAACACTGAAGCTTTCTTT. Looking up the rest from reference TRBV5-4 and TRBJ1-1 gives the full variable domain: ETGVTQSPTHLIKTRGQQVTLRCSSQSGHNTVSWYQQALGQGPQFIFQYYREEENGRGNFPPRFSGLQFPNYSSELNVNALELDDSALYLCASSTYRVGNTEAFFGQGTRLTVV.

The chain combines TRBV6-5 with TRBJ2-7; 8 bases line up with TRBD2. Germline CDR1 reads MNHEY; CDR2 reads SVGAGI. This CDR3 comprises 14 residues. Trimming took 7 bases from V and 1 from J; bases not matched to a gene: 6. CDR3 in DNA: TGTGCCAGCATGCGGGAGGACTATTCCTACGAGCAGTACTTC. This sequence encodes CASMREDYSYEQYF.

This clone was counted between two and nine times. Written as DNA, the CDR3 is TGTGCCAGCAGTTATGACAGGGAAGGCTACACCTTC. Its translation: CASSYDREGYTF. The V call is TRBV7-9, the J call TRBJ1-2; 7 bases fit TRBD1. With V trimmed by 6 bases and J by 8 bases, 6 bases remained unmatched. CDR3 size: 12 residues. Germline V gene data show CDR1 as SEHNR and CDR2 as FQNEAQ (reference sequence). Full variable domain (rest looked up from reference TRBV7-9 and TRBJ1-2): DTGVSQNPRHKITKRGQNVTFRCDPISEHNRLYWYRQTLGQGPEFLTYFQNEAQLEKSRLLSDRFSAERPKGSFSTLEIQRTEQGDSAMYLCASSYDREGYTFGSGTRLTVV.

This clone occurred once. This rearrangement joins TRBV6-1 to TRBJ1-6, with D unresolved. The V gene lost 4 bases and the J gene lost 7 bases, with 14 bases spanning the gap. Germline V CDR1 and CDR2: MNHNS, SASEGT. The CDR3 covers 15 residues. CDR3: CASSAPGGVNSPLHF. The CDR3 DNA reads TGTGCCAGCAGTGCCCCGGGAGGAGTAAATTCACCCCTCCACTTT.

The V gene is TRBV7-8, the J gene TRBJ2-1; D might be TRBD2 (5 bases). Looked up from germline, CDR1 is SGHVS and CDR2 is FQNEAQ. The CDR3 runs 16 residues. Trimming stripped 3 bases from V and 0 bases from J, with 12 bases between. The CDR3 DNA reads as TGTGCCAGCAGCTTTCGGCGGACTCGCTCCTACAATGAGCAGTTCTTC. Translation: CASSFRRTRSYNEQFF.

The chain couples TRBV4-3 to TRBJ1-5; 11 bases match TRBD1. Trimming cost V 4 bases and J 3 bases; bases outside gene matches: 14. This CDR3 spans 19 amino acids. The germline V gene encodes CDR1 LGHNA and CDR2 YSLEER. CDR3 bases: TGCGCCAGCAGCCCGAACCCGCCGGGACAGGGGGGAAACAATCAGCCCCAGCATTTT. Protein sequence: CASSPNPPGQGGNNQPQHF.

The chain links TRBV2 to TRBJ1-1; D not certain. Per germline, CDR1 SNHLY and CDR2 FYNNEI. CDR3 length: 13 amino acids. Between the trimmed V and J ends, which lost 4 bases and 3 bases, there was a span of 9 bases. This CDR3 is CASSGAGYTEAFF. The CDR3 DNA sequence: TGTGCCAGCAGTGGTGCGGGCTACACTGAAGCTTTCTTT.

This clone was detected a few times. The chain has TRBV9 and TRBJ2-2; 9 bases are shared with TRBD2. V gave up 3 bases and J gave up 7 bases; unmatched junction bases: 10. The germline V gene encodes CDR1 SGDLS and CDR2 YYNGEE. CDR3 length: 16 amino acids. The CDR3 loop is CASSDRSGTSIGELFF. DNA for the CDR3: TGTGCCAGCAGCGATCGATCCGGGACTAGCATCGGGGAGCTGTTTTTT. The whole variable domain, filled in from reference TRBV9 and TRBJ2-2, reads DSGVTQTPKHLITATGQRVTLRCSPRSGDLSVYWYQQSLDQGLQFLIQYYNGEERAKGNILERFSAQQFPDLHSELNLSSLELGDSALYFCASSDRSGTSIGELFFGEGSRLTVL.

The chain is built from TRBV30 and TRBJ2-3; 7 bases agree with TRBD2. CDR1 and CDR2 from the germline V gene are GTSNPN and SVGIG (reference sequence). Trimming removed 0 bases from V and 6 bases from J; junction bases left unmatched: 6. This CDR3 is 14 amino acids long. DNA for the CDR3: TGTGCCTGGAGTGTACTAAGCGGGGTCGATACGCAGTATTTT. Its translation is CAWSVLSGVDTQYF.

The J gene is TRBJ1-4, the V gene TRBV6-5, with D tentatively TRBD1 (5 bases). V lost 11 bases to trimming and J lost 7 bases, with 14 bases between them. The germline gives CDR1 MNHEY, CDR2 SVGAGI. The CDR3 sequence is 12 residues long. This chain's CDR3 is CAGTHGGEKLFF. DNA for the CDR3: TGTGCCGGCACCCACGGGGGTGAAAAACTGTTTTTT.

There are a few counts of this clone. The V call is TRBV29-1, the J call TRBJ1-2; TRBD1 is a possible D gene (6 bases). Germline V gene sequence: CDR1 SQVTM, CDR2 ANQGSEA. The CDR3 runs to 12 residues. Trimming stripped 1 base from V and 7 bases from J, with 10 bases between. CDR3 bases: TGCAGCGTTGAAGCGGGGGGCGGTGGCTACACCTTC. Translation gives CSVEAGGGGYTF.

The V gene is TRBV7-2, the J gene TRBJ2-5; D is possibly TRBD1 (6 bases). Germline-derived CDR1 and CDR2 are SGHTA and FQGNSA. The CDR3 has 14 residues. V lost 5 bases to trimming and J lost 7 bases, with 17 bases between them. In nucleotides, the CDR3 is TGTGCCAGCAGCCCCCGACAGGCGACGGGGACCCAGTACTTC. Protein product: CASSPRQATGTQYF.

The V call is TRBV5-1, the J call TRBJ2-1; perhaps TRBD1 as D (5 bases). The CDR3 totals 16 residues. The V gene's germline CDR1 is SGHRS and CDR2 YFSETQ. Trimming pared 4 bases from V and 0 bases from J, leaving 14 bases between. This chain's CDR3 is CASSTDGQGSYNEQFF. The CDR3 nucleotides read TGCGCCAGCAGCACGGATGGCCAGGGCTCCTACAATGAGCAGTTCTTC.

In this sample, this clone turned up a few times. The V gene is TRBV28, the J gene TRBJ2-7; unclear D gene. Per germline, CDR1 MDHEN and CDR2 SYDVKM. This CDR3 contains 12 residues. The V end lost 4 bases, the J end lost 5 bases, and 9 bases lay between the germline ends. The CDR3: CASSSGRNEQYF. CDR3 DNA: TGTGCCAGCAGTTCTGGCCGAAACGAGCAGTACTTC.

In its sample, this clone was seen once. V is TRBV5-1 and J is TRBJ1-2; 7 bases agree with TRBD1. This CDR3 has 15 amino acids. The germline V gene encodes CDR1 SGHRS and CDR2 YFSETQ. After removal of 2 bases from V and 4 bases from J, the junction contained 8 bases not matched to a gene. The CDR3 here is CASSFRRGQGYGYTF. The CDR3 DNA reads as TGCGCCAGCAGCTTTAGGAGGGGGCAAGGCTATGGCTACACCTTC. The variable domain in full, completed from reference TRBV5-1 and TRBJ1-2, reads KAGVTQTPRYLIKTRGQQVTLSCSPISGHRSVSWYQQTPGQGLQFLFEYFSETQRNKGNFPGRFSGRQFSNSRSEMNVSTLELGDSALYLCASSFRRGQGYGYTFGSGTRLTVV.

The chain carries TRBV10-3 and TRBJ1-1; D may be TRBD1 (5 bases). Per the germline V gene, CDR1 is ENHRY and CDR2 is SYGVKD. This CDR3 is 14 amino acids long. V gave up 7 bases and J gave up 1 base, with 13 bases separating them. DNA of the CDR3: TGTGCCATCATGAGGGCGGGGCCGAACACTGAAGCTTTCTTT. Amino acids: CAIMRAGPNTEAFF.

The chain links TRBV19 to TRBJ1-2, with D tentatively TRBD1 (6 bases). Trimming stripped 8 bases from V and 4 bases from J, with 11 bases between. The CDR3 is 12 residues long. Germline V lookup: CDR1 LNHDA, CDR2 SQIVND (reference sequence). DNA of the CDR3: TGTGCCAGTTCCCAGGGGTTCTATGGCTACACCTTC. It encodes CASSQGFYGYTF.

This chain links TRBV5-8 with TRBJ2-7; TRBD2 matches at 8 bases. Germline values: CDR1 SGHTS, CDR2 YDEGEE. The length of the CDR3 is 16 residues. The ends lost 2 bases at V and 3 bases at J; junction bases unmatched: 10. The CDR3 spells CASSFPLSGGLYEQYF. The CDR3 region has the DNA TGTGCCAGCAGCTTTCCCCTTTCGGGGGGGCTCTACGAGCAGTACTTC.

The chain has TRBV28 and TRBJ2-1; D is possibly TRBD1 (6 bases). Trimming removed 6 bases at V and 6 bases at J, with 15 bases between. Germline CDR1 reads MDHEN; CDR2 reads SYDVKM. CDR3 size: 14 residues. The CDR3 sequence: CASRTYSRGNEQFF. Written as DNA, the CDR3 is TGTGCCAGCAGAACTTACTCCAGGGGCAATGAGCAGTTCTTC.

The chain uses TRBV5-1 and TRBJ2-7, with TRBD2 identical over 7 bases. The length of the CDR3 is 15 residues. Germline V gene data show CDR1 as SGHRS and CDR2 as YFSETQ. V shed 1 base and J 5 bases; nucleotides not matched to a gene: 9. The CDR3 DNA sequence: TGCGCCAGCAGCTTGACGGCGGGAGTAGCGGACGAGCAGTACTTC. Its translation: CASSLTAGVADEQYF.

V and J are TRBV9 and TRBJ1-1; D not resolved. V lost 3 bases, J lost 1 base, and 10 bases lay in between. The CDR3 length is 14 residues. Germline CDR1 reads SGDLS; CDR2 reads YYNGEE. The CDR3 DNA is TGTGCCAGCAGCGCCTCCGGGAAGAACACTGAAGCTTTCTTT. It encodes CASSASGKNTEAFF.